The clone carrying this TCR beta chain was seen more than once but under ten times. Its matching antigen is unknown. CDR3 length: 13 residues. Germline V gene lookup returns CDR1 MNHEY and CDR2 SVGAGI. This entry comes from a study of post-analysis software for immune sequencing data. Study summary: Included courses were relapsing-remitting and secondary progressive multiple sclerosis; progressive-relapsing multiple sclerosis was also included.

Study results and caveats: When patients were compared with controls, about five TRBV segments were more frequent, TRBV5-6, TRBV5-1 and TRBV20-1 among them.

Each TCR beta cDNA library carried unique molecular identifiers. One entry per CDR3 protein results from TCRdb running MiXCR on the PCR reads. The table includes 600,000 to 750,000 distinct CDR3 sequences, over 45% detected once. Specimen: blood. The chain is built from TRBV6-5 and TRBJ2-4, with a weak D call TRBD2 (6 bases). The J call may be faulty, since TRBJ2-7 better matches the DNA end. This TCR was sampled from a girl aged 2-15 years with multiple sclerosis. The chain's CDR3 is CASSYLTSSEQYF. The DNA of the CDR3 is TGTGCCAGCAGTTACCTTACTAGCTCCGAGCAGTACTTC.